The T cell receptor (beta chain) described here comes from a study of shared clonotypes between healthy human individuals (TCRdb year 2020). At the level of the whole study: A couple of women and a few men aged 18 to 49 years were included in the cohort. For each donor, CD4 naive and CD4 memory were each run on three plates, CD8 naive on two plates, and CD8 memory on one plate. To estimate repertoire size and how much clonotypes are shared between individuals, the study performed deep sequencing of blood TCR repertoires from five healthy adults. To increase sequencing depth and limit assay-specific biases, different laboratories used diverse techniques to prepare libraries and sequence TCR repertoires. Per donor, leukapheresis produced somewhere between about 0.94 and 9 billion PBMCs.

Including cysteine and phenylalanine, the CDR3 has 14 amino acids. Of the read, only the CDR3 DNA is kept; its 42 bases are in frame from base 1. V loses 4 bases at its end and J loses 4 bases; junction bases beyond the gene matches: 2. The germline V gene gives CDR1 as SGDLS and CDR2 as YYNGEE. The study at large found these results: Sharing across four donors was observed for around 5% of naive CD4, under 4% of naive CD8, about 2.5% of memory CD4, and about 0.4% of memory CD8 clonotypes. The small number of donors limited the genetic and exposure-history diversity represented. Only blood was sampled, and tissue TCR repertoires likely differ from those in blood. Estimated clonotype richness was generally larger for naive than for memory subsets. Compared with non-shared clonotypes, the clonotypes found in all four sorted-subset donors had higher generation probabilities. Based on pairwise subsampling, the degree of clonotype sharing among donors was expected to be affected by sequencing depth. Rarefaction of sorted-subset datasets indicated incomplete sequencing despite the large sequencing depth.

This clone showed up just once. Its antigen has not been determined. Base-call qualities are not available, and no considerably larger clone is one nucleotide away. The donors were healthy, HIV-negative adults who had no recently reported acute infections or vaccinations. All donors were Caucasian adults living in Nashville, Tennessee, USA. CD4+ T cells were enriched by magnetic negative selection, after which naive cells were positively selected on CD45RA and the negative fraction was taken as the memory subset. Blood was obtained by leukapheresis, after which PBMCs were separated by Ficoll-Histopaque density gradient centrifugation and cryopreserved in liquid nitrogen vapor phase. Purity and quantity of every magnetically sorted T cell population were checked by analytical flow cytometry. From each sorted fraction, genomic DNA was isolated and quantified by UV absorbance on a Nanodrop 2000c. Using the deep immunoSEQ assay, multiplex PCR amplified TCR CDR3 regions from genomic DNA. Genomic DNA extracted from each cell subset was distributed evenly over all wells of several immunoSEQ 96-well plates, and each plate served as one replicate. Each replicate PCR for sorted subsets received about 200 ng genomic DNA, equal to roughly 30,000 T cell genomes. Purified libraries were measured with a Qubit 3.0 fluorometer, size-checked on a Bioanalyzer 2100, and measured again with the KAPA Library Quantification kit. Every immunoSEQ 96-well plate was sequenced on a separate single-read 150-cycle Illumina NextSeq 550 flow cell. The paper's processing steps were these. The immunoSEQ output contained only junctional sequences without quality scores, so filtering could not match that applied to full-length reads. Sequences were annotated with PyIR, a Python wrapper for IgBLAST v1.9, using IMGT germline references to assign V/J genes and CDR3. Any read was removed if the V/J assignment was weak (E-value above 1e-6), the CDR3 was missing, or the read contained stop codons, out-of-frame junctions, or ambiguous translated residues. V3J clonotypes were defined as sequences sharing an identical inferred V gene, J gene, and CDR3 amino acid sequence. To compute the percentage overlap between repertoires, the number of shared unique clonotypes was divided by the size of the smaller repertoire. Repertoire richness was assessed with RTK rarefaction, the Chao1 estimator, and Recon v2.1 estimates of unobserved clonotypes. For all TCRbeta clonotypes obtained by the gDNA method from a few donors, generation probabilities were computed with OLGA. TCRdb took this table from immuneACCESS and kept in-frame rearrangements with V and J called. Such tables lack part of the clones; where checked against another copy, unresolved V genes explain under half of the gap, and the rest is unexplained. That table supplies the V and J calls and clone size; D and trimming were determined from the DNA. In this sample the table shows around 2.5 million clones, 80% to 95% of which occur a single time. The ten largest clones add up to about 0.38% of the sample.

Recombination connected TRBV9 to TRBJ1-5; 10 central nucleotides agree with TRBD1. The sequencing sample was made of naive CD4+ T cells from PBMCs. Per the publication, the cell subset or site label means: CD45RA+ positively selected. This sequence was found in a man in his late teens or twenties in good health. Some clones in this sample may be carry-over from other donors' samples. The nucleotide sequence is TGTGCCAGCAGCTTGGGACAGGGGAATCAGCCCCAGCATTTT. It specifies CASSLGQGNQPQHF.